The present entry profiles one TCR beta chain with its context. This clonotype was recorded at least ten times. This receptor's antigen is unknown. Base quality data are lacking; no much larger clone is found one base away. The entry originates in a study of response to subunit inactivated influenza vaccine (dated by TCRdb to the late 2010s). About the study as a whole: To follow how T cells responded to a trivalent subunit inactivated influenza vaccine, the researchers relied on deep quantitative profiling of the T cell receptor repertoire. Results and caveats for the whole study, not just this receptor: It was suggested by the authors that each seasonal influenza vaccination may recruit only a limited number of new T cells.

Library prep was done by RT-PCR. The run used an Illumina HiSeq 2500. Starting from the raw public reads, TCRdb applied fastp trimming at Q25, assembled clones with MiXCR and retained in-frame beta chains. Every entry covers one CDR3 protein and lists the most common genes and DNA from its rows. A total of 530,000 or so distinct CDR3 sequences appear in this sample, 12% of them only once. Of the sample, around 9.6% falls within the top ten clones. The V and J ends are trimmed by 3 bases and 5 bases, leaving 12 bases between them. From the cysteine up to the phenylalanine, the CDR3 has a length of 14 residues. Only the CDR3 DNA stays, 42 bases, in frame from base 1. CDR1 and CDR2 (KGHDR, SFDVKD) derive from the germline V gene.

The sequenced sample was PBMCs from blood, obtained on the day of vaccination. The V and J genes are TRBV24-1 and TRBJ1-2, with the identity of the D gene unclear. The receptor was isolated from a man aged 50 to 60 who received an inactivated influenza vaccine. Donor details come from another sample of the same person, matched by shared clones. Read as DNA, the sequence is TGTGCCACCAGTGATCCTCACTCCCGTTATGGCTACACCTTC. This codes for CATSDPHSRYGYTF.